The source of this TCR beta chain is a study of patients and donors after allogeneic stem cell transplantation. The germline V gene has CDR1 ENHRY and CDR2 SYGVKD. The CDR3 consists of 12 residues. The V segment lost 9 bases and the J segment 6 bases; nucleotides outside the gene matches: 6. Each CDR3 protein gets one entry after TCRdb re-called the RT-PCR reads with MiXCR. The sample carries 70,000 to 75,000 distinct CDR3 sequences, about 26% recorded once. This clonotype was observed a handful of times. The sample taken for sequencing was blood, either unsorted or a sorted T cell fraction (not recorded which). The chain employs TRBV10-3 and TRBJ2-7; 9 bases fit TRBD1. The source of this sequence is a human donor who was either an allogeneic HSCT recipient or a stem cell or donor lymphocyte infusion donor (not recorded which). It is not recorded whose cells these are; they may come from a transplant donor. The CDR3: CAMGQGMGEQYF. The CDR3 DNA reads TGTGCCATGGGACAGGGAATGGGCGAGCAGTACTTC.